This TCR beta chain was obtained from a study of T cell responses to AZD1222 COVID-19 vaccine. The study's findings and limits: Only 5 or 6 individuals given AZD1222 were seropositive at baseline. Vaccine-related CD4 TCRs covered spike, predominating at 160-218 and 743-854.

CDR3 length equals 13 residues. V lost 4 bases, J lost 1 base, and 4 bases lay in between. Germline CDR1 is SNHLY and CDR2 is FYNNEI. As for this clone: Antigen unknown.

Data came from immunoSEQ multiplex PCR; TCRdb stores just in-frame clones and leaves some out. Here the sample spans roughly 150,000 clones, about 88% being singletons. The receptor was derived from an adult who had recovered from COVID-19. Sequenced here: peripheral blood, sampled after recovery from COVID-19. This chain uses TRBV2 with TRBJ2-2; D remains ambiguous. CDR3 protein: CASSGQNTGELFF. The CDR3 region has the DNA TGTGCCAGCAGTGGACAGAACACCGGGGAGCTGTTTTTT.